Listed below are T cell receptor beta chains from one sample, sequenced in a study of cytomegalovirus exposure and HLA in healthy donors. Assay used: immunoSEQ multiplex PCR; TCRdb lists only in-frame clones, some missing. This table has about 67,000 clones, over 75% appearing once. Specimen: PBMCs. These receptors originate from a woman in her 30s in good health and CMV-seropositive. The CDR3 runs from the conserved cysteine through the conserved F or W. D genes are given only for firm matches. A row's size may be missing; if present it is once, few, many or a size class.

v_gene: TRBV4-1
d_gene: .
abundance: .
len: 14
j_gene: TRBJ1-4
CDR3nt: TGCGCCAGCAGCCAACTTAGGAGTAATGAAAAACTGTTTTTT
CDR3aa: CASSQLRSNEKLFF

v_gene: TRBV11-3
d_gene: .
abundance: .
len: 13
j_gene: TRBJ2-3
CDR3nt: TGTGCCAGCAGCTTTGTGTGGCTCGTCCGTTCGTATTTT
CDR3aa: CASSFVWLVRSYF

v_gene: TRBV7-6
d_gene: TRBD2
abundance: .
len: 18
j_gene: TRBJ2-3
CDR3nt: TGTGCCAGCAGCCCCGGGACTAGCGGGAGGATTACCACAGATACGCAGTATTTT
CDR3aa: CASSPGTSGRITTDTQYF

v_gene: TRBV6-1
d_gene: .
abundance: once
len: 13
j_gene: TRBJ1-5
CDR3nt: TGTGCCAGCACTGGGCTAAGCAATCAGCCCCAGCATTTT
CDR3aa: CASTGLSNQPQHF

v_gene: TRBV15
d_gene: .
abundance: few
len: 18
j_gene: TRBJ2-3
CDR3nt: TGTGCCACCAGCATCGACCGAAGGGGCTTTGCTAGCACAGATACGCAGTATTTT
CDR3aa: CATSIDRRGFASTDTQYF

v_gene: TRBV18
d_gene: TRBD1
abundance: .
len: 17
j_gene: TRBJ2-2
CDR3nt: TGTGCCAGCTCACTAGTCGGGACAGGCCTGAACACCGGGGAGCTGTTTTTT
CDR3aa: CASSLVGTGLNTGELFF

v_gene: TRBV6-1
d_gene: .
abundance: .
len: 17
j_gene: TRBJ1-3
CDR3nt: TGTGCCAGCAGTGAAGCTGGCAGGATGAGCTCTGGAAACACCATATATTTT
CDR3aa: CASSEAGRMSSGNTIYF

v_gene: TRBV7-2
d_gene: .
abundance: once
len: 13
j_gene: TRBJ1-2
CDR3nt: TGTGCCAGCAGCTTTTACAGGGCGAGGGGCTACACCTTC
CDR3aa: CASSFYRARGYTF

v_gene: TRBV19
d_gene: .
abundance: .
len: 14
j_gene: TRBJ1-4
CDR3nt: TGTGCCAGTAGTATATTCAGCGGTCCTGAAAAACTGTTTTTT
CDR3aa: CASSIFSGPEKLFF

v_gene: TRBV13
d_gene: TRBD1
abundance: .
len: 15
j_gene: TRBJ1-4
CDR3nt: TGTGCCAGCAGCTCCACCGGGACAGGGGTTGAAAAACTGTTTTTT
CDR3aa: CASSSTGTGVEKLFF

v_gene: TRBV28
d_gene: TRBD1
abundance: .
len: 14
j_gene: TRBJ1-2
CDR3nt: TGTGCCAGCAGTCACTCAGGACAGGGGGGTGGCTACACCTTC
CDR3aa: CASSHSGQGGGYTF

v_gene: TRBV6-6
d_gene: TRBD1
abundance: .
len: 16
j_gene: TRBJ2-2
CDR3nt: TGTGCCAGCAGTTACTCGGACAGGGGGCGGACCGGGGAGCTGTTTTTT
CDR3aa: CASSYSDRGRTGELFF

v_gene: TRBV19
d_gene: TRBD2
abundance: few
len: 14
j_gene: TRBJ2-1
CDR3nt: TGTGCCAGTACCGGGACTAGCGACTACAATGAGCAGTTCTTC
CDR3aa: CASTGTSDYNEQFF

v_gene: TRBV27
d_gene: TRBD1
abundance: .
len: 14
j_gene: TRBJ1-2
CDR3nt: TGTGCCAGCAGTTCCCTTGGACAGGGCTATGGCTACACCTTC
CDR3aa: CASSSLGQGYGYTF

v_gene: TRBV7-9
d_gene: TRBD1
abundance: .
len: 17
j_gene: TRBJ2-1
CDR3nt: TGTGCCAGCAGTCTCCGGGACAGGGCGAGCTCCTACAATGAGCAGTTCTTC
CDR3aa: CASSLRDRASSYNEQFF

v_gene: TRBV5-5
d_gene: .
abundance: .
len: 12
j_gene: TRBJ1-2
CDR3nt: TGTGCCAGCAGCTCCAATTTCTATGGCTACACCTTC
CDR3aa: CASSSNFYGYTF

v_gene: TRBV9
d_gene: .
abundance: .
len: 13
j_gene: TRBJ2-4
CDR3nt: TGTGCCAGCAGCGTAGGGAGGGGAGACATTCAGTACTTC
CDR3aa: CASSVGRGDIQYF

v_gene: TRBV18
d_gene: TRBD1
abundance: .
len: 16
j_gene: TRBJ1-5
CDR3nt: TGTGCCAGCTCACCAGGGACAGGGGGCTTAAATCAGCCCCAGCATTTT
CDR3aa: CASSPGTGGLNQPQHF

v_gene: TRBV6-5
d_gene: .
abundance: few
len: 15
j_gene: TRBJ2-1
CDR3nt: TGTGCCAGCAGTTACGGGCTCAGCTCCTACAATGAGCAGTTCTTC
CDR3aa: CASSYGLSSYNEQFF

v_gene: TRBV10-3
d_gene: TRBD1
abundance: few
len: 16
j_gene: TRBJ1-1
CDR3nt: TGTGCCATCAGCTTTACTCCAGGGGGCGCTAACACTGAAGCTTTCTTT
CDR3aa: CAISFTPGGANTEAFF

v_gene: TRBV29-1
d_gene: .
abundance: .
len: 14
j_gene: TRBJ2-7
CDR3nt: TGCAGCGTCCTAGGTGGGGCAAACTCCTACGAGCAGTACTTC
CDR3aa: CSVLGGANSYEQYF

v_gene: TRBV7-9
d_gene: .
abundance: .
len: 12
j_gene: TRBJ2-7
CDR3nt: TGTGCCAGCAGCTCCCTAAGTCTCGAGCAGTACTTC
CDR3aa: CASSSLSLEQYF

v_gene: TRBV7-9
d_gene: TRBD1
abundance: once
len: 15
j_gene: TRBJ2-1
CDR3nt: TGTGCCAGCAGCCAAGGGACAGGGGGGGACAATGAGCAGTTCTTC
CDR3aa: CASSQGTGGDNEQFF

v_gene: TRBV6-1
d_gene: .
abundance: .
len: 13
j_gene: TRBJ1-5
CDR3nt: TGTGCCAGCAGGGAGACAGTTAATCGGCCCCAGCATTTT
CDR3aa: CASRETVNRPQHF

v_gene: TRBV7-9
d_gene: TRBD2
abundance: .
len: 15
j_gene: TRBJ2-7
CDR3nt: TGTGCCAGCAGCCCCCGACTAGCGGGGACCTACGAGCAGTACTTC
CDR3aa: CASSPRLAGTYEQYF

v_gene: TRBV5-4
d_gene: .
abundance: .
len: 15
j_gene: TRBJ2-5
CDR3nt: TGTGCCAGCAGTCCCAAGCGACAGGCACAAGAGACCCAGTACTTC
CDR3aa: CASSPKRQAQETQYF

v_gene: TRBV13
d_gene: TRBD1
abundance: .
len: 14
j_gene: TRBJ2-7
CDR3nt: TGTGCCAGCAGCTCCGGGACAGGGGCCTACGAGCAGTACTTC
CDR3aa: CASSSGTGAYEQYF

v_gene: TRBV7-7
d_gene: .
abundance: .
len: 15
j_gene: TRBJ2-6
CDR3nt: TGTGCCAGCAGCTTAGGACTACCTGGGGCCAACGTCCTGACTTTC
CDR3aa: CASSLGLPGANVLTF

v_gene: TRBV25-1
d_gene: .
abundance: .
len: 12
j_gene: TRBJ1-1
CDR3nt: TGTGCCAGCAGGCGGGGGATGAACGAAGCTTTCTTT
CDR3aa: CASRRGMNEAFF

v_gene: TRBV27
d_gene: .
abundance: .
len: 13
j_gene: TRBJ1-1
CDR3nt: TGTGCCAGCAGTTTCTCTGGGGGGGTTGAAGCTTTCTTT
CDR3aa: CASSFSGGVEAFF

v_gene: TRBV28
d_gene: TRBD1
abundance: .
len: 18
j_gene: TRBJ1-4
CDR3nt: TGTGCCAGCAGTTCCCATCCGGGACAGGCAGGCGGCGGTGAAAAACTGTTTTTT
CDR3aa: CASSSHPGQAGGGEKLFF

v_gene: TRBV5-1
d_gene: TRBD1
abundance: .
len: 16
j_gene: TRBJ2-7
CDR3nt: TGCGCCAGCAGCTTGGTTATGGGACAGGATTCCTACGAGCAGTACTTC
CDR3aa: CASSLVMGQDSYEQYF

v_gene: TRBV4-1
d_gene: .
abundance: .
len: 14
j_gene: TRBJ2-1
CDR3nt: TGCGCCAGCAGCCCAATCCAGTCCCACAATGAGCAGTTCTTC
CDR3aa: CASSPIQSHNEQFF

v_gene: TRBV2
d_gene: TRBD2
abundance: .
len: 16
j_gene: TRBJ2-3
CDR3nt: TGTGCCAGCAGGGGGGAAGCGGGACCCTACACAGATACGCAGTATTTT
CDR3aa: CASRGEAGPYTDTQYF

v_gene: TRBV28
d_gene: .
abundance: .
len: 14
j_gene: TRBJ1-1
CDR3nt: TGTGCCAGCAGTTCAGCAGGGTCGAACACTGAAGCTTTCTTT
CDR3aa: CASSSAGSNTEAFF

v_gene: TRBV5-1
d_gene: .
abundance: .
len: 12
j_gene: TRBJ1-2
CDR3nt: TGCGCCAGCAGCTTGGGTAGCCTCGGGTACACCTTC
CDR3aa: CASSLGSLGYTF

v_gene: TRBV27
d_gene: TRBD2
abundance: .
len: 15
j_gene: TRBJ2-1
CDR3nt: TGTGCCAGCAGTTTACTAGCGGGAAGTTTTAATGAGCAGTTCTTC
CDR3aa: CASSLLAGSFNEQFF

v_gene: TRBV1
d_gene: .
abundance: .
len: 17
j_gene: TRBJ2-1
CDR3nt: TGCACCAGCAGCCAAGATATAGCACTAGCGATTACCAATGAGCAGTTCTTC
CDR3aa: CTSSQDIALAITNEQFF

v_gene: TRBV10-1
d_gene: .
abundance: .
len: 14
j_gene: TRBJ2-1
CDR3nt: TGCGCCAGCAGTTCGGCGGGCCCCTACAATGAGCAGTTCTTC
CDR3aa: CASSSAGPYNEQFF

v_gene: TRBV7-9
d_gene: TRBD2
abundance: .
len: 15
j_gene: TRBJ2-7
CDR3nt: TGTGCCAGCAGCCTACTAGCGGGAGGGCCGAAGGAGCAGTACTTC
CDR3aa: CASSLLAGGPKEQYF

v_gene: TRBV6-1
d_gene: TRBD2
abundance: .
len: 15
j_gene: TRBJ2-1
CDR3nt: TGTGCCAGCACCCCTACTAGCGGGGTTTACAATGAGCAGTTCTTC
CDR3aa: CASTPTSGVYNEQFF

v_gene: TRBV18
d_gene: TRBD1
abundance: .
len: 15
j_gene: TRBJ2-2
CDR3nt: TGTGCCAGCTCAAGGGACAGGGAAGCCACCGGGGAGCTGTTTTTT
CDR3aa: CASSRDREATGELFF

v_gene: TRBV27
d_gene: .
abundance: .
len: 17
j_gene: TRBJ1-3
CDR3nt: TGTGCCAGCAGTTTAAAGGGACTGGTAGTCCCTGGAAACACCATATATTTT
CDR3aa: CASSLKGLVVPGNTIYF

v_gene: TRBV4-1
d_gene: .
abundance: .
len: 21
j_gene: TRBJ2-1
CDR3nt: TGCGCCAGCAGCCAAAAAAGAGGCGTACAGGACACCACTATTTCCTACAATGAGCAGTTCTTC
CDR3aa: CASSQKRGVQDTTISYNEQFF

v_gene: TRBV5-6
d_gene: TRBD2
abundance: .
len: 17
j_gene: TRBJ2-2
CDR3nt: TGTGCCAGCAGCTTGGTGGGACTAGCGGGAGTTACCGGGGAGCTGTTTTTT
CDR3aa: CASSLVGLAGVTGELFF

v_gene: TRBV6-5
d_gene: TRBD2
abundance: once
len: 14
j_gene: TRBJ2-7
CDR3nt: TGTGCCAGCAGAGATAGCGGGAAAAACTACGAGCAGTACTTC
CDR3aa: CASRDSGKNYEQYF

v_gene: TRBV5-4
d_gene: .
abundance: .
len: 13
j_gene: TRBJ2-3
CDR3nt: TGTGCCAGCAGCATGGACCAGACAGATACGCAGTATTTT
CDR3aa: CASSMDQTDTQYF

v_gene: TRBV30
d_gene: .
abundance: .
len: 16
j_gene: TRBJ2-2
CDR3nt: TGTGCCTGGATCACGCAGGGAAACCCGAACACCGGGGAGCTGTTTTTT
CDR3aa: CAWITQGNPNTGELFF

v_gene: TRBV29-1
d_gene: TRBD2
abundance: .
len: 15
j_gene: TRBJ2-2
CDR3nt: TGCAGCGTTGTAATAGCGGGAGTAGGCACCGGGGAGCTGTTTTTT
CDR3aa: CSVVIAGVGTGELFF

v_gene: TRBV6-6
d_gene: TRBD2
abundance: .
len: 14
j_gene: TRBJ2-3
CDR3nt: TGTGCCAGCACTAGCGGGAGGACCACAGATACGCAGTATTTT
CDR3aa: CASTSGRTTDTQYF

v_gene: TRBV7-3
d_gene: TRBD2
abundance: .
len: 19
j_gene: TRBJ2-1
CDR3nt: TGTGCCAGCAGCTCGACTAGCGGGAGTTCTCTCCGCACCTACAATGAGCAGTTCTTC
CDR3aa: CASSSTSGSSLRTYNEQFF

v_gene: TRBV6-1
d_gene: TRBD2
abundance: .
len: 15
j_gene: TRBJ2-1
CDR3nt: TGTGCCAGTACCCCCGGGACTAGCGGGAGAGGAATGCAGTTCTTC
CDR3aa: CASTPGTSGRGMQFF

v_gene: TRBV28
d_gene: TRBD2
abundance: .
len: 16
j_gene: TRBJ2-7
CDR3nt: TGTGCCAGCAACAAAATAGCGGGAGGGCCCCCCTACGAGCAGTACTTC
CDR3aa: CASNKIAGGPPYEQYF

v_gene: TRBV28
d_gene: .
abundance: .
len: 12
j_gene: TRBJ1-2
CDR3nt: TGTGCCAGCAGTTTATCTACCTCGGGCTACACCTTC
CDR3aa: CASSLSTSGYTF

v_gene: TRBV19
d_gene: .
abundance: .
len: 15
j_gene: TRBJ1-5
CDR3nt: TGTGCCAGTAGTATTACAGCTTATAGCAATCAGCCCCAGCATTTT
CDR3aa: CASSITAYSNQPQHF

v_gene: TRBV7-4
d_gene: TRBD2
abundance: .
len: 20
j_gene: TRBJ2-3
CDR3nt: TGTGCCAGCAGGACCCCTAGCGGGAGACCTACCCTGACTCACACAGATACGCAGTATTTT
CDR3aa: CASRTPSGRPTLTHTDTQYF